A single sample is the source of the 15 T cell receptor beta chains below, sequenced in a study of molecular identifiers for immune sequencing clone quantification. TCRdb re-called the PCR reads with MiXCR, one entry per CDR3 protein. The sample consists of approximately 590,000 distinct CDR3 sequences, about 25% of them appearing once. Sequencing was carried out using naive CD8+ T cells from blood, with Jurkat cell RNA spiked in. The sample's subset: FACS-sorted CD8+CD4-CCR7+CD45RA+ naive T cells. These receptor sequences come from a human donor in good health. Some libraries in this study had Jurkat cell RNA spiked in.

On this clonotype itself: A much larger clone differs by one base, so this may be a read error. The conserved closing phenylalanine or tryptophan is absent in this CDR3, likely reflecting a read error. J is TRBJ2-1 and V is TRBV20-1, with D unresolved. The ends were cut back, 0 bases at V and 9 bases at J, with 9 bases in the middle. The germline gives CDR1 DFQATT, CDR2 SNEGSKA (reference sequence). This CDR3 comprises 12 residues. The CDR3, as DNA: TGCAGTGCTAGAGAAACGGGTAGTGAGCAGTTCCTC. This gives the protein CSARETGSEQFL.

This chain uses TRBV11-2 with TRBJ2-1, with 10 bases fitting TRBD2. The V gene's germline CDR1 is SGHAT and CDR2 FQNNGV. Trimming removed 0 bases from V and 4 bases from J; junction bases left unmatched: 3. The CDR3 has 16 residues. CDR3 in amino acids: CASSLEASGGYNEQFF. The CDR3 DNA is TGTGCCAGCAGCTTAGAGGCTAGCGGGGGTTACAATGAGCAGTTCTTC. The variable domain in full, completed from reference TRBV11-2 and TRBJ2-1, reads EAGVAQSPRYKIIEKRQSVAFWCNPISGHATLYWYQQILGQGPKLLIQFQNNGVVDDSQLPKDRFSAERLKGVDSTLKIQPAKLEDSAVYLCASSLEASGGYNEQFFGPGTRLTVL.

This clonotype was seen only once. A read error may produce the germline difference seen at one junction end. This chain connects TRBV5-1 to TRBJ2-6; D possibly corresponds to TRBD1 (5 bases). The CDR3 loop spans 19 amino acids. From germline, CDR1 is SGHRS and CDR2 YFSETQ. The CDR3 here is CARSLGQANLNSGAPVLPF. CDR3 bases: TGCGCCCGCAGCTTGGGTCAGGCAAACTTAAACTCTGGGGCCCCCGTCCTGCCTTTC.

In its sample, this clonotype was seen many times. A much larger clonotype is one base distant, so this may be a read error. The chain has TRBV11-2 and TRBJ1-1, with no clear D. Germline CDR1 reads SGHAT; CDR2 reads FQNNGV. Trimming pared 0 bases from V and 2 bases from J, leaving 1 base between. This CDR3 is built from 12 residues. The chain's CDR3 is CASSLDNTEAFF. The CDR3 DNA follows: TGTGCCAGCAGCTTAGACAACACTGAAGCTTTCTTT.

Ten or more counts support this clonotype. This chain joins TRBV30 and TRBJ1-1; 8 bases align to TRBD1. The CDR3 runs 13 residues. Germline lookup yields CDR1 GTSNPN and CDR2 SVGIG (reference sequence). After removal of 3 bases from V and 5 bases from J, the junction contained 5 bases not matched to a gene. The CDR3 bases are TGTGCCTGGAGAGACAGGGGTAATACTGAAGCTTTCTTT. Its protein is CAWRDRGNTEAFF.

This clonotype showed up just once. A much larger clone differs from this one at a single base, so this may be a read error. J is TRBJ2-1 and V is TRBV11-2; D unresolved. This CDR3 has 14 amino acids. Per germline, CDR1 SGHAT and CDR2 FQNNGV. CDR3 in DNA: TGTGCCCGCAGCTTAGCTACAGTCCAAAATGAGCAGTTCTTC. Protein: CARSLATVQNEQFF.

With respect to this clonotype: A much larger clonotype is one base distant, so this may be a read error. The genes are TRBV6-5 and TRBJ1-2; tentative D call: TRBD1 (5 bases). The germline CDR1 and CDR2 sequences are MNHEY and SVGAGI. The V end was cut by 4 bases, the J end by 3 bases, with 9 bases between. The length of the CDR3 is 13 residues. CDR3 in amino acids: CASSCVGDYGYTF. CDR3 bases: TGTGCCAGCAGTTGCGTGGGGGACTATGGCTACACCTTC.

As regards this clonotype: A read error is possible here, since a much larger clone lies one base away. DNA for the CDR3: TGCAGCGTTGACTTGGGACAGGGATATACCTACGAGCAGTACTTC. Protein: CSVDLGQGYTYEQYF. The V and J genes are TRBV29-1 and TRBJ2-7, with 9 bases fitting TRBD1. Per germline, CDR1 SQVTM and CDR2 ANQGSEA. V trimming: 3 bases; J trimming: 2 bases; junction bases outside the gene matches: 8. This CDR3 has 15 residues.

The rearrangement links TRBV5-8 to TRBJ1-1; maybe TRBD1 (5 bases). Between the trimmed V and J ends, which lost 1 base and 4 bases, there was a span of 11 bases. Germline CDR1 and CDR2: SGHTS and YDEGEE. The CDR3 runs to 14 residues. CDR3 loop: CASSLSGEFTEAFF. CDR3 bases: TGTGCCAGCAGCTTGTCGGGGGAATTCACTGAAGCTTTCTTT.

The chain recombines TRBV4-1 with TRBJ2-7; no clear D gene. There are 15 residues in the CDR3. V was shortened by 5 bases and J by 0 bases, with 14 bases between the two germline ends. Per the germline V gene, CDR1 is MGHRA and CDR2 is YSYEKL. The CDR3, as DNA: TGCGCCAGCAGCATGCCGGGCCTTCTCTCCTACGAGCAGTACTTC. It codes for CASSMPGLLSYEQYF.

This clonotype has a handful of counts. The rearrangement uses TRBV2 and TRBJ2-3; 8 bases match TRBD2. Germline CDR1 SNHLY, CDR2 FYNNEI. The CDR3 runs to 17 residues. After removal of 2 bases from V and 0 bases from J, the junction contained 7 bases not matched to a gene. The CDR3 DNA follows: TGTGCCAGCAGTGAATACAGCGGGGGCGCTAGCACAGATACGCAGTATTTT. This encodes CASSEYSGGASTDTQYF. The complete variable domain, with remaining parts taken from reference TRBV2 and TRBJ2-3, reads EPEVTQTPSHQVTQMGQEVILRCVPISNHLYFYWYRQILGQKVEFLVSFYNNEISEKSEIFDDQFSVERPDGSNFTLKIRSTKLEDSAMYFCASSEYSGGASTDTQYFGPGTRLTVL.

This clonotype was counted between two and nine times. This sequence joins TRBV11-3 and TRBJ2-1; a possible D gene is TRBD2 (5 bases). V shed 3 bases and J shed 9 bases, with 12 bases lying between them. The CDR3 contains 13 residues. The germline CDR1 and CDR2 sequences are SGHNT and YENEEA. The CDR3 DNA sequence: TGTGCCAGCAGCTTGGGAGAGGTTACTGAGCAGTTCTTC. The encoded protein is CASSLGEVTEQFF.

This clonotype was recorded at least ten times. This chain links TRBV29-1 with TRBJ2-2; either TRBD1 or TRBD2 may supply D (6 bases each). The CDR3 totals 14 residues. The germline V and J ends were trimmed by 4 bases and 7 bases, with 16 bases remaining between them. CDR1 is SQVTM, CDR2 ANQGSEA, per germline. The chain's CDR3 is CSVVSGAGSGELFF. The CDR3 nucleotides read TGCAGCGTTGTCTCGGGGGCGGGGAGCGGGGAGCTGTTTTTT.

The chain joins TRBV19 to TRBJ1-1; the match to TRBD1 covers 9 bases. From germline, CDR1 is LNHDA and CDR2 SQIVND (reference sequence). V was clipped by 4 bases and J by 4 bases; unmatched bases: 7. CDR3 length: 15 residues. Here the CDR3 reads CASSTQGAGGTEAFF. The DNA for the CDR3 is TGTGCCAGTAGTACACAGGGGGCGGGGGGCACTGAAGCTTTCTTT.

Notes on this clonotype: Here the CDR3 omits its conserved ending phenylalanine or tryptophan, so a read error is the likely source. V usage is TRBV7-9 and J usage is TRBJ2-2; 8 nucleotides match TRBD1. Germline V CDR1 and CDR2: SEHNR, FQNEAQ (reference sequence). This CDR3 is 11 amino acids long. V was pared by 11 bases and J by 6 bases, with 2 bases of the junction left unmatched. The CDR3 DNA reads TGTGCCGGACAGGGAGCCGGGGAGCTGTTTCTT. Protein: CAGQGAGELFL.